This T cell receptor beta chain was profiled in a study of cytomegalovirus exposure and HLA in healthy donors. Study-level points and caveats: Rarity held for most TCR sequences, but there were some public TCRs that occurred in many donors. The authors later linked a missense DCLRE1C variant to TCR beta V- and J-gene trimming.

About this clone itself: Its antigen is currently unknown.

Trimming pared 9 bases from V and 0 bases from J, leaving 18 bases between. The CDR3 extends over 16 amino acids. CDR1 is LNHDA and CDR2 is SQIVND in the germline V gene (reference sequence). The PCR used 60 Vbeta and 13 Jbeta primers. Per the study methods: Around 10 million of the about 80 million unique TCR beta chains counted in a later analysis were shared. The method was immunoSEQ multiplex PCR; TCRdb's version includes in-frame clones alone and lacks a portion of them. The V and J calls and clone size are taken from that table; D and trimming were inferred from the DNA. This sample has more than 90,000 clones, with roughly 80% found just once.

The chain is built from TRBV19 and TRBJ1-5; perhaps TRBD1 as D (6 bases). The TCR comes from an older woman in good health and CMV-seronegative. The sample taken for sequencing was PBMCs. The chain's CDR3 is CASLSRGGASNQPQHF. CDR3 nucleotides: TGTGCCAGCCTCTCCCGCGGGGGGGCTAGCAATCAGCCCCAGCATTTT. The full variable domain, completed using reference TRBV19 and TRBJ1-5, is DGGITQSPKYLFRKEGQNVTLSCEQNLNHDAMYWYRQDPGQGLRLIYYSQIVNDFQKGDIAEGYSVSREKKESFPLTVTSAQKNPTAFYLCASLSRGGASNQPQHFGDGTRLSIL.